The 20 T cell receptor beta chains below all came from one sample that was sequenced in a study of identical twins. Using its own MiXCR run on the 5' RACE reads, TCRdb lists one record per CDR3 protein. The table lists about 570,000 distinct CDR3 sequences, over 8.5% of them singletons. The same specimen was also included in a second study, on yellow fever vaccine responses in identical twins.

Sequencing used PBMCs. Every receptor here comes from a woman younger than 35 in good health.

This clonotype showed up many times. This chain joins TRBV20-1 and TRBJ1-2, with no clear D. This CDR3 comprises 13 residues. Germline CDR1 DFQATT, CDR2 SNEGSKA (reference sequence). Between the trimmed V and J ends, which lost 3 bases and 3 bases, there was a span of 11 bases. This CDR3 is CSARSDRDYGYTF. The DNA for the CDR3 is TGCAGTGCTAGGTCAGACCGCGACTATGGCTACACCTTC.

This clonotype was counted ten times or more. The chain combines TRBV20-1 with TRBJ2-5, with D hard to call. CDR1 and CDR2 from the germline V gene are DFQATT and SNEGSKA (reference sequence). Trimming cost V 2 bases and J 1 base, with 8 bases left between them. CDR3 length: 13 residues. The CDR3 is CSARHTPQETQYF. CDR3 sequence (DNA): TGCAGTGCTAGACACACTCCCCAAGAGACCCAGTACTTC.

In this sample, this clonotype turned up a few times. V gene TRBV6-6 combines with J gene TRBJ1-5; the D is unclear. Germline assignment: CDR1 MNHNY and CDR2 SVGAGI (reference sequence). This CDR3 has 12 residues. V dropped 4 bases and J dropped 8 bases, with 9 bases sitting between them. The CDR3 coding sequence is TGTGCCAGCAGTTCGGCGGCGGAGCCCCAGCATTTT. This codes for CASSSAAEPQHF.

This chain connects TRBV28 to TRBJ1-6, with D possibly being TRBD1 (5 bases). From germline, CDR1 is MDHEN and CDR2 SYDVKM. The V end lost 8 bases, the J end lost 9 bases, and 20 bases lay between the germline ends. This CDR3 spans 15 amino acids. The CDR3, as DNA: TGTGCCAGCGTTACCAGGGTTTCAGATTCTTCACCCCTCCACTTT. Protein product: CASVTRVSDSSPLHF.

V is TRBV15 and J is TRBJ2-7; 9 bases fit TRBD2. The germline V gene encodes CDR1 LNHNV and CDR2 YYDKDF (reference sequence). There are 15 residues in the CDR3. Trimming cost V 0 bases and J 5 bases; bases outside gene matches: 5. This CDR3 is CATSRERSGSDEQYF. The CDR3 nucleotides are TGTGCCACCAGCAGAGAACGTAGCGGGAGCGACGAGCAGTACTTC.

This clonotype was counted many times. The V gene is TRBV10-3, the J gene TRBJ1-5, with D possibly matching TRBD1 (6 bases). V lost 7 bases and J 4 bases, leaving 11 bases between the germline ends. CDR3 length: 13 residues. Germline V gene lookup returns CDR1 ENHRY and CDR2 SYGVKD. This CDR3 reads CAINGQPNQPQHF. CDR3 in DNA: TGTGCCATCAACGGACAGCCAAATCAGCCCCAGCATTTT.

The genes are TRBV7-8 and TRBJ2-4, with D tentatively TRBD2 (5 bases). CDR1 is SGHVS, CDR2 FQNEAQ, per germline. The CDR3 runs 16 residues. V was pared by 5 bases and J by 1 base, with 15 bases between. The CDR3 loop is CASSPRGTVAKNIQYF. CDR3 DNA sequence: TGTGCCAGCAGCCCCCGGGGTACTGTGGCCAAAAACATTCAGTACTTC.

This chain's CDR3 is CASTFGQGGIEQYF. The CDR3 DNA reads TGTGCCAGCACTTTCGGACAGGGTGGGATCGAGCAGTACTTC. The chain recombines TRBV6-6 with TRBJ2-7; TRBD1 aligns across 8 bases. The CDR3 has 14 amino acids. CDR1 and CDR2 from the germline V gene are MNHNY and SVGAGI (reference sequence). J was trimmed by 6 bases and V by 7 bases; bases with no gene match: 11.

In this sample, this clonotype turned up many times. The gene calls are TRBV7-6 and TRBJ2-1; D remains unclear. From germline, CDR1 is SGHVS and CDR2 FNYEAQ. The CDR3 contains 13 residues. Trimming removed 2 bases at V and 8 bases at J, with 10 bases between. CDR3 amino acids: CASSLIRSDEQFF. The CDR3, as DNA: TGTGCCAGCAGCTTAATAAGAAGCGATGAGCAGTTCTTC.

This clonotype appeared a few times. This chain joins TRBV4-3 and TRBJ2-7; D not resolved. Germline V CDR1 and CDR2: LGHNA, YSLEER. V dropped 0 bases and J dropped 0 bases, with 9 bases sitting between them. This CDR3 contains 15 residues. The CDR3 DNA follows: TGCGCCAGCAGCCAAGATACGGATAGCTCCTACGAGCAGTACTTC. Its protein product is CASSQDTDSSYEQYF.

This clonotype was recorded a few times. V is TRBV6-5 and J is TRBJ2-3; D perhaps matches TRBD2 (5 bases). The CDR3 is made up of 16 amino acids. Trimming removed 2 bases from V and 1 base from J, with 13 bases in between. Germline CDR1 MNHEY, CDR2 SVGAGI. The CDR3 spells CASSYRVSGGTDTQYF. The CDR3 nucleotides are TGTGCCAGCAGTTACCGGGTCTCCGGGGGCACAGATACGCAGTATTTT.

The chain employs TRBV6-5 and TRBJ2-1; TRBD1 aligns across 7 bases. This CDR3 region has 17 residues. With V trimmed by 2 bases and J by 4 bases, 11 bases remained unmatched. Germline CDR1 reads MNHEY; CDR2 reads SVGAGI. CDR3: CASSYDTGVIKYNEQFF. For the CDR3, the DNA is TGTGCCAGCAGTTACGACACAGGGGTTATCAAATACAATGAGCAGTTCTTC.

The chain has TRBV29-1 and TRBJ2-2; D is unclear. This CDR3 is 12 amino acids long. Germline loops: CDR1 SQVTM, CDR2 ANQGSEA. V shed 7 bases and J shed 4 bases, with 10 bases lying between them. The CDR3 nucleotides are TGCAGCGGATCCCGAGCCACCGGGGAGCTGTTTTTT. Protein: CSGSRATGELFF.

This clonotype has just a few counts. The DNA for the CDR3 is TGCAGTGCTAGGTTTCTAGCGGGAGGGCGAGATACGCAGTATTTT. Translation: CSARFLAGGRDTQYF. The chain uses TRBV20-1 and TRBJ2-3; 12 positions match TRBD2. This CDR3 region has 15 residues. J lost 5 bases, V lost 3 bases, and 6 bases had no gene match. CDR1 and CDR2 (germline): DFQATT, SNEGSKA (reference sequence).

The chain combines TRBV5-6 with TRBJ1-2; D ambiguous. This CDR3 has 15 residues. Germline V CDR1 and CDR2: SGHDT, YYEEEE. V was shortened by 0 bases and J by 0 bases, with 9 bases between the two germline ends. For the CDR3, the DNA is TGTGCCAGCAGCTTGGTTGACAATCCTAACTATGGCTACACCTTC. Its translation is CASSLVDNPNYGYTF.

This clonotype occurred a few times. The CDR3 region has the DNA TGCGCCAGCAGCTTCGGGGGGACTAGCCCCGAGCAGTACTTC. Amino acids: CASSFGGTSPEQYF. The rearrangement uses TRBV5-1 and TRBJ2-7, with 9 bases lining up with TRBD2. J was trimmed by 6 bases and V by 2 bases; bases with no gene match: 6. The CDR3 contains 14 residues. The germline V gene encodes CDR1 SGHRS and CDR2 YFSETQ.

In this sample, this clonotype turned up a few times. The chain couples TRBV4-3 to TRBJ2-1; 8 nucleotides line up with TRBD2. This CDR3 contains 19 residues. Per germline, CDR1 LGHNA and CDR2 YSLEER. V lost 4 bases to trimming and J lost 8 bases; unmatched junction nucleotides: 22. The chain's CDR3 is CASSPYMYDSERESDEQFF. The CDR3 DNA reads as TGCGCCAGCAGCCCTTATATGTACGACTCAGAGCGGGAGAGCGATGAGCAGTTCTTC.

V and J are TRBV20-1 and TRBJ2-7; the match to TRBD2 covers 8 bases. CDR3 length: 14 amino acids. From germline, CDR1 is DFQATT and CDR2 SNEGSKA (reference sequence). Trimming cost V 0 bases and J 2 bases; bases outside gene matches: 3. In DNA, the CDR3 is TGCAGTGCTAGAGAAGCGGGGGATGCCTACGAGCAGTACTTC. Its translation: CSAREAGDAYEQYF.

The chain carries TRBV5-1 and TRBJ2-1, with TRBD2 matching over 8 bases. Germline values: CDR1 SGHRS, CDR2 YFSETQ. Unmatched junction bases numbered 11, after V lost 2 bases and J lost 1 base. The CDR3 covers 18 residues. CDR3 nucleotides: TGCGCCAGCAGCTTTGAGGGCTGGGGACTAGTTTCCTACAATGAGCAGTTCTTC. Its protein product is CASSFEGWGLVSYNEQFF.

This clonotype appeared a few times. The rearrangement links TRBV5-6 to TRBJ2-7, with D perhaps given as TRBD1 or TRBD2 (5 bases each). V gave up 4 bases and J gave up 5 bases, with 16 bases separating them. The CDR3 is 14 amino acids. Germline-derived CDR1 and CDR2 are SGHDT and YYEEEE. CDR3: CASSPRAGHHEQYF. The CDR3 region has the DNA TGTGCCAGCAGCCCGAGGGCAGGGCACCACGAGCAGTACTTC.